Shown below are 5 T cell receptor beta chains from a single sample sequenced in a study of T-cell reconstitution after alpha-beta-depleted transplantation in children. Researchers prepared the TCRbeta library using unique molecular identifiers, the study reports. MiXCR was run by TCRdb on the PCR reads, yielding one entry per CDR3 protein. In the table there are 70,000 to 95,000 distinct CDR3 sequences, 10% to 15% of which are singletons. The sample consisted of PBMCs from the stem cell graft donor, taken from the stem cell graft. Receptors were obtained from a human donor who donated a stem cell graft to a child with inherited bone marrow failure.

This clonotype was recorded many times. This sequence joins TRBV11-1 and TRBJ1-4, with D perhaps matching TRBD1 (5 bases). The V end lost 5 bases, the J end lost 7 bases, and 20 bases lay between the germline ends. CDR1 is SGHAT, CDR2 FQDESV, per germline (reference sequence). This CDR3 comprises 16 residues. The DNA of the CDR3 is TGTGCCAGCAGCGCTACCAACGGGATTGGGGGTGAAAAACTGTTTTTT. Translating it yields CASSATNGIGGEKLFF.

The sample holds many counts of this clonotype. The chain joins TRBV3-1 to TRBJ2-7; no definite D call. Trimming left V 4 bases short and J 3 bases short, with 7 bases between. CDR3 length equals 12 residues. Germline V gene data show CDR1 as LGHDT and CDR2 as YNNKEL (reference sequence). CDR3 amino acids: CASSPSRYEQYF. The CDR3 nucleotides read TGTGCCAGCAGCCCTTCTCGCTACGAGCAGTACTTC.

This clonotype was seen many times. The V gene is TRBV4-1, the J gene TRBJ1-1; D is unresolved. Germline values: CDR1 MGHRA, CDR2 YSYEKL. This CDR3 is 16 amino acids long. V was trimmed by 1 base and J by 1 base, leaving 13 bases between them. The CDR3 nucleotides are TGCGCCAGCAGCCAAGGAACCTTTAGTGGGAACACTGAAGCTTTCTTT. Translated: CASSQGTFSGNTEAFF.

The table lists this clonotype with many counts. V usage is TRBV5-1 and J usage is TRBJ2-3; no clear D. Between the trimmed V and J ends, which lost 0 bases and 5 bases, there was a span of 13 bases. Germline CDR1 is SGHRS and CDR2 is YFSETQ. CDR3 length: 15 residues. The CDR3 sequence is CASSLGPQSLDTQYF. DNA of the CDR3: TGCGCCAGCAGCTTGGGCCCCCAATCATTAGATACGCAGTATTTT.

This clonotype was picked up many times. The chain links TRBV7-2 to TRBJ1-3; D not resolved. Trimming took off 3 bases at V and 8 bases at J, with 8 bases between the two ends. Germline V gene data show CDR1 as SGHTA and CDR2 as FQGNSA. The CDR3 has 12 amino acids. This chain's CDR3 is CASSFFADTIYF. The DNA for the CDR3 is TGTGCCAGCAGCTTTTTTGCGGACACCATATATTTT. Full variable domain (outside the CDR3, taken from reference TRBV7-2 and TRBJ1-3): GAGVSQSPSNKVTEKGKDVELRCDPISGHTALYWYRQSLGQGLEFLIYFQGNSAPDKSGLPSDRFSAERTGGSVSTLTIQRTQQEDSAVYLCASSFFADTIYFGEGSWLTVV.